This TCR beta chain derives from a study of cytomegalovirus exposure and HLA in healthy donors. Study-level points and caveats: In a later analysis, common viral pathogens appeared linked to several of the most significant clusters. Specificity for CMV antigens was confirmed in vitro for a few of the CMV-associated chains. Most sequenced TCRs were rare (though some public TCRs occurred in many donors). In a later analysis, HLA-associated TCR beta chains were more clonally expanded than equally common others.

Note on this clone: Its cognate antigen is unknown.

The length of the CDR3 is 15 residues. The primer mix had 60 Vbeta and 13 Jbeta primers. Repertoires were generated with immunoSEQ multiplex PCR, while TCRdb's copy carries only in-frame clones and drops some. The sample gives some 150,000 clones, 65% to 80% of which show up once; 2.5% to 3% is in the top ten. V gene TRBV21-1 combines with J gene TRBJ2-1; TRBD2 is taken as the D call from the table, unchecked against the DNA. TRBV21-1 is a documented pseudogene. The sample taken for sequencing was PBMCs. This sequence was found in a young man in good health and CMV-seronegative. This CDR3 reads CASSKGTNSYNEQFF. CDR3 bases: TGTGCCAGCAGCAAAGGGACTAACTCCTACAATGAGCAGTTCTTC.